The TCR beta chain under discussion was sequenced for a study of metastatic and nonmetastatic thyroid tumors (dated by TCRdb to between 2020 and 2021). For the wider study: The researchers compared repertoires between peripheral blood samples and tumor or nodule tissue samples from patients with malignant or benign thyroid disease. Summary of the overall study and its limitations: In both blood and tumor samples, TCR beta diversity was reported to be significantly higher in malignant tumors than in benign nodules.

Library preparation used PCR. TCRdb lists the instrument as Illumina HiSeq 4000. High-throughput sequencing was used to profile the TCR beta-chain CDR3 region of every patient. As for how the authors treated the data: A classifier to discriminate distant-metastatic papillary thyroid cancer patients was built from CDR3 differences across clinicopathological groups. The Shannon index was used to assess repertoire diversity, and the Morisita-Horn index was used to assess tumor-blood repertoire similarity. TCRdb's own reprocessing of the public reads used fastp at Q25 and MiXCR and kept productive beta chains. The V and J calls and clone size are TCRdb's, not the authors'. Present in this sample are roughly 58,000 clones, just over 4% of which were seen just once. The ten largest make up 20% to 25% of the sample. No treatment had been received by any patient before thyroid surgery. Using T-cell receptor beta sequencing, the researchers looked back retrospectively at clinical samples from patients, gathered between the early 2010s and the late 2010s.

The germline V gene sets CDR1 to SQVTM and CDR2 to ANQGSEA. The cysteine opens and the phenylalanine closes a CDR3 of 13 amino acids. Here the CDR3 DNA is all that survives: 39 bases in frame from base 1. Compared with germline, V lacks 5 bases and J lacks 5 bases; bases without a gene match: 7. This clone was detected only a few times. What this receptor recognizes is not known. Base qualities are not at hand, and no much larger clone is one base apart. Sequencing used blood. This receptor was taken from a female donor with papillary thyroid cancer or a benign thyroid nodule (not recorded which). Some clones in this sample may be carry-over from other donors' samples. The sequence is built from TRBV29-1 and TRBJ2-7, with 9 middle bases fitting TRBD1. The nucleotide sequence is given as TGCAGCGTTCTCGGACAGGGGTTACACGAGCAGTACTTC. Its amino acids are CSVLGQGLHEQYF.